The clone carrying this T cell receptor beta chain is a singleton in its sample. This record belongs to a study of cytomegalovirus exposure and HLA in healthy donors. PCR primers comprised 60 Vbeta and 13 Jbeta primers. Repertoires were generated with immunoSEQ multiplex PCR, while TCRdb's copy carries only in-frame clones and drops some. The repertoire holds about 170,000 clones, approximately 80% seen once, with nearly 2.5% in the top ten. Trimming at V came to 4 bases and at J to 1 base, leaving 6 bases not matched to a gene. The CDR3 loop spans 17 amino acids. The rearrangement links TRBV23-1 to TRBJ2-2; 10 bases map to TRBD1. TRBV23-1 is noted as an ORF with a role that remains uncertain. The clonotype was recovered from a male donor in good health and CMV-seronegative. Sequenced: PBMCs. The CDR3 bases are TGCGCCAGCAGTCGATCAGGGACAGGGGAGAACACCGGGGAGCTGTTTTTT. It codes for CASSRSGTGENTGELFF.